The following is a T cell receptor beta chain sequence with its context. Its antigen remains unknown. This specimen comes from a study of T-cell memory formation after mild COVID-19. Study details: Clusters were largely donor specific. Findings and limits, study-wide: While clones contracting from day 15 to 85 were balanced between CD4 and CD8, later expanders leaned CD4+. Contracting CD4+ clones sat mainly in CM and EM; CD8+ in EMRA.

Researchers used 5'RACE with constant-segment primers to make TCR alpha and TCR beta cDNA libraries that carry sample barcodes and UMIs. TCRdb re-called the 5' RACE reads through MiXCR, storing one row per CDR3 protein. The table includes around 300,000 distinct CDR3 sequences, roughly an eighth detected once. The sequence derives from a man aged 18-30 years who had mild COVID-19 (a few samples of this study predate the infection). Cell type and time point are not known. Input material: PBMCs or a T cell subset sorted from them (not recorded which).

CDR3 in DNA: TGCGCCAGCAGCTTGGACTTCGGCAGGAAGGACTATGGCTACACCTTC. It yields the protein CASSLDFGRKDYGYTF. V and J are TRBV5-1 and TRBJ1-2; no clear D gene. The V end lost 0 bases, the J end lost 3 bases, and 15 bases lay between the germline ends. From germline, CDR1 is SGHRS and CDR2 YFSETQ. The CDR3 is made up of 16 amino acids. Together with reference TRBV5-1 and TRBJ1-2, the CDR3 gives the full variable domain: KAGVTQTPRYLIKTRGQQVTLSCSPISGHRSVSWYQQTPGQGLQFLFEYFSETQRNKGNFPGRFSGRQFSNSRSEMNVSTLELGDSALYLCASSLDFGRKDYGYTFGSGTRLTVV.